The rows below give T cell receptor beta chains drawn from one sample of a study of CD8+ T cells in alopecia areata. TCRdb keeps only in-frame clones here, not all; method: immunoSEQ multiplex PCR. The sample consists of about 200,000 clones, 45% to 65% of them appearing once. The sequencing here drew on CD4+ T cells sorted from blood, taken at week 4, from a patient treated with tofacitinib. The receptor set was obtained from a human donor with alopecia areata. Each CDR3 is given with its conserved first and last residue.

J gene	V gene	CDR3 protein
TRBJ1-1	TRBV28	CASSSRTEAFF
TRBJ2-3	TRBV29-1	CSVAAGTQYF
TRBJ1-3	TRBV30	CAWSFRLGNTIYF
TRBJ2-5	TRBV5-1	CASSLAQGKGETQYF
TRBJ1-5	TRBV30	CAWSAVQGSQPQHF
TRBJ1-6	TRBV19	CASGGSPLHF
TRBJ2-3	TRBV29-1	CSATLGGTDTQYF
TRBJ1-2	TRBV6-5	CASSYSYGGLGGYTF
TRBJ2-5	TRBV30	CAWSLKETQYF
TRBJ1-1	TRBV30	CAWRPWTGGADTEAFF
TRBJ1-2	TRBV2	CASSEQGNGYTF
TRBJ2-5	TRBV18	CASSPIGRIGPRGTQYF
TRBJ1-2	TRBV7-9	CATPGEARGYTF
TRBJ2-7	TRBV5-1	CASSRDGRDEQYF
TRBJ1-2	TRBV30	CAWRLIRYTF
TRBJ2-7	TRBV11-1	CASTAGGIYEQYF
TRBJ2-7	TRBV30	CAWSLGAIGFPYEQYF
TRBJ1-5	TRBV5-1	CASSLAGGGQPQHF
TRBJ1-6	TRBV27	CASSPLPEKPYSPLHF
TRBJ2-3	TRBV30	CAWKRGLAGAKDTQYF
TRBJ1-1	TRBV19	CASSRGPGNTEAFF
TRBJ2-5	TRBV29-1	CSVTGTSVQETQYF